This paragraph covers one T cell receptor beta chain sequence. Its antigen is as yet unknown. These data are taken from a study of PD-1 blockade in classical Hodgkin lymphoma. Study results and limitations: Healthy donors were reported to have higher baseline TCR diversity than newly diagnosed patients. Significant TCR diversity gains by C4D1 occurred in CD4+ but not CD8+ cells.

The table came from immunoSEQ multiplex PCR; TCRdb's copy has only in-frame clones and leaves some out. In the table there are about 34,000 clones, around 76% of which are singletons. This CDR3 is 17 amino acids long. J lost 3 bases, V lost 6 bases, and 9 bases had no gene match. Germline V gene lookup returns CDR1 SGHVS and CDR2 FNYEAQ. Every patient had relapsed following autologous stem cell transplantation, and cohorts differed in brentuximab vedotin exposure. The receptor was isolated from a human donor with classical Hodgkin lymphoma. The V gene is TRBV7-6, the J gene TRBJ2-1, with 12 bases fitting TRBD2. Sample: peripheral blood mononuclear cells (PBMCs), taken before the second cycle of nivolumab. The CDR3 here is CASSYRLAGALYNEQFF. The CDR3, as DNA: TGTGCCAGCAGTTATAGACTAGCGGGGGCCCTCTACAATGAGCAGTTCTTC.